This is a list of T cell receptor beta chains from one sample in a study of blood T cell repertoires in COVID-19. Measured with immunoSEQ multiplex PCR; TCRdb has only the in-frame clones, and not every one. The sample holds 150,000 to 200,000 clones; approximately 88% are singletons and the top ten take roughly 13%. The specimen was PBMCs or T cells enriched from blood (not recorded which). The receptors were sampled from a woman aged 55-69 years who had recovered from COVID-19. The CDR3 runs from the conserved cysteine through the conserved F or W. The order of the fields is clone size, CDR3 length, D gene, V gene, J gene, CDR3 DNA, CDR3 protein. A D gene is named only where the DNA matches it firmly. A row's size may be missing; if present it is once, few, many or a size class.

abundance: .
len: 18
d_gene: TRBD2
v_gene: TRBV24-1
j_gene: TRBJ2-1
CDR3nt: TGTGCCACCAGTGCTTCTAGCGGGAGGCGCTCCTCCTACAATGAGCAGTTCTTC
CDR3aa: CATSASSGRRSSYNEQFF

abundance: .
len: 11
d_gene: TRBD1
v_gene: TRBV5-1
j_gene: TRBJ1-2
CDR3nt: TGCGCCAGCAGAGACAGGGGAGGCTACACCTTC
CDR3aa: CASRDRGGYTF

abundance: .
len: 18
d_gene: TRBD2
v_gene: TRBV4-1
j_gene: TRBJ2-1
CDR3nt: TGCGCCAGCAGCCAAATGCTAGCGGGAGGGATTAACTACAATGAGCAGTTCTTC
CDR3aa: CASSQMLAGGINYNEQFF

abundance: few
len: 14
d_gene: .
v_gene: TRBV5-6
j_gene: TRBJ1-3
CDR3nt: TGTGCCAGCAGCCCGGGACTCAATACGGACACCATATATTTT
CDR3aa: CASSPGLNTDTIYF

abundance: .
len: 15
d_gene: TRBD1
v_gene: TRBV3-1/TRBV3-2
j_gene: TRBJ2-2
CDR3nt: TGTGCCAGCAGCCTGGGACAGATGATGACCGGGGAGCTGTTTTTT
CDR3aa: CASSLGQMMTGELFF

abundance: .
len: 16
d_gene: TRBD2
v_gene: TRBV5-4
j_gene: TRBJ2-1
CDR3nt: TGTGCCAGCAGCAATATAGCGGGGGGCCTGTACAATGAGCAGTTCTTC
CDR3aa: CASSNIAGGLYNEQFF

abundance: .
len: 13
d_gene: .
v_gene: TRBV7-9
j_gene: TRBJ2-1
CDR3nt: TGTGCCAGCAGCTTAAAACTTCCCAATGAGCAGTTCTTC
CDR3aa: CASSLKLPNEQFF

abundance: .
len: 15
d_gene: .
v_gene: TRBV10-1
j_gene: TRBJ2-1
CDR3nt: TGCGCCAGCAGTGAGGTGGGGAGCTCCTACAATGAGCAGTTCTTC
CDR3aa: CASSEVGSSYNEQFF

abundance: .
len: 14
d_gene: TRBD1
v_gene: TRBV28
j_gene: TRBJ1-2
CDR3nt: TGTGCCAGCAGCAATTACAGGGGTAACTATGGCTACACCTTC
CDR3aa: CASSNYRGNYGYTF

abundance: few
len: 18
d_gene: .
v_gene: TRBV4-1
j_gene: TRBJ1-3
CDR3nt: TGCGCCAGCACCCGACAGGTAGACATCCCTGGGACAGGAAACACCATATATTTT
CDR3aa: CASTRQVDIPGTGNTIYF

abundance: .
len: 16
d_gene: TRBD2
v_gene: TRBV5-1
j_gene: TRBJ2-1
CDR3nt: TGCGCCAGCGAGGAGTCTAGCGGGGGAATATACAATGAGCAGTTCTTC
CDR3aa: CASEESSGGIYNEQFF

abundance: .
len: 14
d_gene: .
v_gene: TRBV28
j_gene: TRBJ1-2
CDR3nt: TGTGCCAGCAGTTTGGCAGGGCCTAACTATGGCTACACCTTC
CDR3aa: CASSLAGPNYGYTF

abundance: .
len: 15
d_gene: TRBD1
v_gene: TRBV28
j_gene: TRBJ2-1
CDR3nt: TGTGCCAGCAGTTTACCCGGACAGGGGAACAATGAGCAGTTCTTC
CDR3aa: CASSLPGQGNNEQFF

abundance: .
len: 15
d_gene: TRBD1
v_gene: TRBV29-1
j_gene: TRBJ1-6
CDR3nt: TGCAGGATCCGCCGGGACAGGGGAAAGAATTCACCCCTCCACTTT
CDR3aa: CRIRRDRGKNSPLHF

abundance: .
len: 15
d_gene: TRBD2
v_gene: TRBV5-4
j_gene: TRBJ2-2
CDR3nt: TGTGCCAGCAGCGCAACTAGCGGGAACACCGGGGAGCTGTTTTTT
CDR3aa: CASSATSGNTGELFF

abundance: .
len: 13
d_gene: .
v_gene: TRBV18
j_gene: TRBJ1-2
CDR3nt: TGTGCCAGCTCACCGGAGACGAACTATGGCTACACCTTC
CDR3aa: CASSPETNYGYTF

abundance: .
len: 13
d_gene: .
v_gene: TRBV6-5
j_gene: TRBJ1-1
CDR3nt: TGTGCCAGCAGGACCGGGATTGGCACTGAAGCTTTCTTT
CDR3aa: CASRTGIGTEAFF

abundance: .
len: 14
d_gene: TRBD1
v_gene: TRBV9
j_gene: TRBJ2-7
CDR3nt: TGTGCCAGCAGCGCGAACAGGGGTCGGGGCGAGCAGTACTTC
CDR3aa: CASSANRGRGEQYF

abundance: few
len: 14
d_gene: TRBD1
v_gene: TRBV11-2
j_gene: TRBJ2-7
CDR3nt: TGTGCCAGCAGCCAACCCCACAGGGGGCCCGAGCAGTACTTC
CDR3aa: CASSQPHRGPEQYF

abundance: .
len: 19
d_gene: TRBD2
v_gene: TRBV4-2
j_gene: TRBJ2-7
CDR3nt: TGTGCCAGCAGCCAAGAGGGAGCGGGAGGCGCTCCTAGCTCCTACGAGCAGTACTTC
CDR3aa: CASSQEGAGGAPSSYEQYF

abundance: .
len: 12
d_gene: .
v_gene: TRBV6-5
j_gene: TRBJ2-1
CDR3nt: TGTGCCAGCAGTTATCGCGACAGGGAGCAGTTCTTC
CDR3aa: CASSYRDREQFF

abundance: .
len: 13
d_gene: .
v_gene: TRBV28
j_gene: TRBJ1-1
CDR3nt: TGTGCCAGCACCGGGGGTGGGGGAACTGAAGCTTTCTTT
CDR3aa: CASTGGGGTEAFF

abundance: .
len: 15
d_gene: TRBD1
v_gene: TRBV3-1/TRBV3-2
j_gene: TRBJ2-6
CDR3nt: TGTGCCAGCAGCCCGGACAGGGTCCGGGCCAACGTCCTGACTTTC
CDR3aa: CASSPDRVRANVLTF

abundance: .
len: 13
d_gene: .
v_gene: TRBV30
j_gene: TRBJ1-5
CDR3nt: TGTGCCTGGAGTGGCGGCCTCGACTTGCCCCAGCATTTT
CDR3aa: CAWSGGLDLPQHF

abundance: .
len: 13
d_gene: .
v_gene: TRBV5-4
j_gene: TRBJ1-2
CDR3nt: TGTGCCAGCAGCCCTACAGGGAACTATGGCTACACCTTC
CDR3aa: CASSPTGNYGYTF

abundance: .
len: 15
d_gene: TRBD2
v_gene: TRBV3-1/TRBV3-2
j_gene: TRBJ2-2
CDR3nt: TGTGCCAGCAAGCCGGGGGGAACAAACACCGGGGAGCTGTTTTTT
CDR3aa: CASKPGGTNTGELFF

abundance: .
len: 14
d_gene: .
v_gene: TRBV5-1
j_gene: TRBJ1-1
CDR3nt: TGCGCCAGCAGCTGGACAGACATGAACACTGAAGCTTTCTTT
CDR3aa: CASSWTDMNTEAFF